This T cell receptor (beta chain) stems from a study of patients and donors after allogeneic stem cell transplantation. Unmatched junction bases numbered 10, after V lost 1 base and J lost 7 bases. The length of the CDR3 is 17 residues. Germline-derived CDR1 and CDR2 are LGHNA and YNFKEQ. The sample holds a few counts of this clonotype. Each CDR3 protein is one row after TCRdb ran MiXCR on the RT-PCR reads. Of fewer than 500,000 distinct CDR3 sequences listed, 16% were seen once; the top ten hold roughly 7.2%. The sequence came from a human donor who was either an allogeneic HSCT recipient or a stem cell or donor lymphocyte infusion donor (not recorded which). It is not recorded whose cells these are; they may come from a transplant donor. The chain employs TRBV4-2 and TRBJ2-7; 13 nucleotides line up with TRBD2. Sample: blood, either unsorted or a sorted T cell fraction (not recorded which). The CDR3 DNA follows: TGTGCCAGCAGCCAAGGCCGGACTAGCGGGAGTTTTTATGAGCAGTACTTC. Its protein product is CASSQGRTSGSFYEQYF.